A single sample gave rise to the 10 T cell receptor beta chains below, sequenced in a study of T cells in Graves' hyperthyroidism and ophthalmopathy. Regions amplified from RNA transcripts were the TCR beta CDR3 regions. HTBI primers were used for first-round RT-PCR of the TCR CDR3. TCRdb recomputed calls from the multiplex PCR reads with MiXCR, one row per CDR3 protein. The data hold about 840,000 distinct CDR3 sequences, with over 35% observed a single time. The material sequenced was blood. The receptors stem from a man aged 18 to 30 with Graves' hyperthyroidism.

As to this clonotype: The germline gene is not matched at one end of the junction; a read error may be the cause. This chain connects TRBV7-2 to TRBJ2-2, with 9 bases fitting TRBD2. CDR3 length equals 18 residues. Germline V gene lookup returns CDR1 SGHTA and CDR2 FQGNSA. The DNA of the CDR3 is TGCGCCAGCAGCCAAGCCCGACTAAGCGGGAGGAGCGCCGGGGAGCTGTTTTTT. Translation gives CASSQARLSGRSAGELFF. The whole variable domain, remainder taken from reference TRBV7-2 and TRBJ2-2, is GAGVSQSPSNKVTEKGKDVELRCDPISGHTALYWYRQSLGQGLEFLIYFQGNSAPDKSGLPSDRFSAERTGGSVSTLTIQRTQQEDSAVYLCASSQARLSGRSAGELFFGEGSRLTVL.

This clonotype was observed a few times. The CDR3 loop is CASTPGTPNYGYTF. In DNA, the CDR3 is TGTGCCAGCACTCCCGGGACACCGAACTATGGCTACACCTTC. This sequence joins TRBV12-3 or TRBV12-4 and TRBJ1-2; D is possibly TRBD1 (6 bases). This CDR3 has 14 residues. V lost 7 bases to trimming and J lost 2 bases, with 14 bases between them.

Ten or more counts support this clonotype. The rearrangement joins TRBV25-1 to TRBJ1-1; D remains unclear. Germline V gene sequence: CDR1 MGHDK, CDR2 SYGVNS. V was trimmed by 6 bases and J by 8 bases, leaving 19 bases between them. This CDR3 has 14 residues. CDR3 bases: TGTGCCAGCAGCAGCTCGGGCCCCATGGGGGAAGCTTTCTTT. This translates into CASSSSGPMGEAFF.

This clonotype has only a few counts. J is TRBJ1-1 and V is TRBV5-6; D unclear. The germline gives CDR1 SGHDT, CDR2 YYEEEE. This CDR3 region has 15 residues. The V gene lost 4 bases and the J gene lost 3 bases, with 16 bases spanning the gap. The CDR3, as DNA: TGTGCCAGCAGCGGTTCGGCCCGACTGGACACTGAAGCTTTCTTT. As protein: CASSGSARLDTEAFF.

The chain joins TRBV12-3 or TRBV12-4 to TRBJ1-6; D unresolved. This CDR3 region has 19 residues. The V gene lost 5 bases and the J gene lost 0 bases, with 20 bases spanning the gap. The CDR3 DNA reads as TGTGCCAGCAGTCTCTACCCCCCCGGGCTGAGCTCCTATAATTCACCCCTCCACTTT. Translating gives CASSLYPPGLSSYNSPLHF.

The chain has TRBV12-3 or TRBV12-4 and TRBJ1-5, with unresolved D. The ends were cut back, 3 bases at V and 9 bases at J, with 12 bases in the middle. This CDR3 region has 13 residues. The chain's CDR3 is CASSFGREVPQHF. In nucleotides, the CDR3 is TGTGCCAGCAGTTTTGGTAGGGAGGTGCCCCAGCATTTT.

This clonotype was seen many times. The junction differs from germline at one of its ends, possibly a read error. This sequence joins TRBV5-1 and TRBJ1-1; D remains unclear. Germline loops: CDR1 SGHRS, CDR2 YFSETQ. This CDR3 has 13 amino acids. CDR3 residues: CASSLLLNTEAFF. The CDR3 DNA follows: TGTGCCAGCAGCCTACTTCTGAACACTGAAGCTTTCTTT. Using reference TRBV5-1 and TRBJ1-1 for the parts outside the CDR3, the full variable domain is KAGVTQTPRYLIKTRGQQVTLSCSPISGHRSVSWYQQTPGQGLQFLFEYFSETQRNKGNFPGRFSGRQFSNSRSEMNVSTLELGDSALYLCASSLLLNTEAFFGQGTRLTVV.

This clonotype came up many times. This chain joins TRBV24-1 and TRBJ2-2; D remains unclear. The CDR3 is made up of 15 amino acids. With 5 bases removed from V and 1 base from J, the gap between germline ends came to 10 bases. Germline CDR1 and CDR2: KGHDR and SFDVKD. The CDR3 region has the DNA TGTGCCACCAGTGTATCGTTCCAGAACACCGGGGAGCTGTTTTTT. Residues: CATSVSFQNTGELFF.

A word on this clonotype: Sequence at one end of the junction differs from germline and may be a read error. The gene calls are TRBV7-8 and TRBJ2-5; D gene uncertain. Germline values: CDR1 SGHVS, CDR2 FQNEAQ. CDR3 length equals 15 residues. The CDR3, as DNA: TGTGCCAGCAGCTTAGTTCCGGGCAACCAAGGGACCCAGTACTTC. Translating gives CASSLVPGNQGTQYF. Full variable domain (remainder filled in from reference TRBV7-8 and TRBJ2-5): GAGVSQSPRYKVAKRGQDVALRCDPISGHVSLFWYQQALGQGPEFLTYFQNEAQLDKSGLPSDRFFAERPEGSVSTLKIQRTQQEDSAVYLCASSLVPGNQGTQYFGPGTRLLVL.

Comment on this clonotype: This sequence may be a read error, since a much larger clone differs from it by one base. The rearrangement uses TRBV20-1 and TRBJ2-7, with 8 bases fitting TRBD1. With 3 bases clipped from V and 2 bases from J, the junction kept 3 bases outside the gene matches. Germline V lookup: CDR1 DFQATT, CDR2 SNEGSKA (reference sequence). The CDR3 covers 13 residues. The CDR3 nucleotides are TGCAGTGCTAGGAGGACAGGGACCTACGAGCAGTACTTC. It encodes CSARRTGTYEQYF.